This T cell receptor beta chain is from a study of graft-versus-host responses after intestinal transplantation. Looking at the study overall: Multivisceral, liver-intestinal, or isolated intestinal transplants were received by the recipients. Tacrolimus plus steroids were given to all recipients for roughly 3 years, preceded by anti-thymocyte globulin induction.

Sequencing was performed with immunoSEQ multiplex PCR; in TCRdb, only in-frame clones are kept and a portion is missing. The table includes some 110,000 clones, 90% detected once. Notes on the study in general: Individuals carrying graft-donor T cell macrochimerism showed high graft-versus-host to host-versus-graft clonal ratios in allografts. Early post-transplant HvG declines tracked with peak circulating GvH clone levels.

V was shortened by 1 base and J by 5 bases, with 14 bases between the two germline ends. In germline, CDR1 is KGHSH, CDR2 LQKENI. The CDR3 runs 15 residues. On this clone: The antigen is not known.

This receptor was identified in a human donor who received an intestinal transplant. The specimen comprised unstimulated CD4+ T cells sorted from spleen or lymph node cells, sampled before intestinal transplant. V and J are TRBV18 and TRBJ1-1; the D gene is possibly TRBD1 (5 bases). The chain's CDR3 is CASSPLKGQLTEAFF. In DNA form, the CDR3 reads TGTGCCAGCTCACCACTGAAGGGGCAGTTGACTGAAGCTTTCTTT.